Listed below are T cell receptor beta chains from one sample, sequenced in a study of control samples from healthy donors and cancer patients. Clones were read by immunoSEQ multiplex PCR, and TCRdb kept only the in-frame ones, dropping some. The data hold 85,000 to 95,000 clones, with 88% observed a single time. Sequenced sample: blood. These TCRs come from a woman in her 70s in good health. CDR3s include the opening cysteine and the closing phenylalanine or tryptophan. The order of the fields is V gene, clone size, D gene, J gene, CDR3 DNA, CDR3 protein. The D gene is left open where the match is weak. Not all rows give a size; the values are once, few, many and, for expanded clones, a class.

>TRBV7-2|-|-|TRBJ1-1
TGTGCCAGCAGCTTAGACTTAGCAGGCAACGAAGCTTTCTTT
CASSLDLAGNEAFF
>TRBV4-2|-|TRBD1|TRBJ1-4
TGTGCCAGCAGCCCCTCAGGACAGGGGACTAATGAAAAACTGTTTTTT
CASSPSGQGTNEKLFF
>TRBV6-5|once|TRBD1|TRBJ1-5
TGTGCCAGCAGCCGACAGGGTGATAATCAGCCCCAGCATTTT
CASSRQGDNQPQHF
>TRBV3-1/TRBV3-2|-|-|TRBJ1-2
TGTGCCAGCAGCCAAGAAACATATGGCTACACCTTC
CASSQETYGYTF
>TRBV5-6|-|TRBD1|TRBJ2-1
TGTGCCAGCAGCCTGGGACAGGGGGCATTCAATGAGCAGTTCTTC
CASSLGQGAFNEQFF
>TRBV10-3|few|-|TRBJ1-2
TGTGCCATCGATGGGGACAATTCGTATGGCTACACCTTC
CAIDGDNSYGYTF
>TRBV25-1|-|-|TRBJ2-7
TGTGCCAGCAGTGAATATGGCCTCCCCTACGAGCAGTACTTC
CASSEYGLPYEQYF
>TRBV2|-|-|TRBJ1-1
TGTGCCAGCAGCCCTAGTAACCTGAACACTGAAGCTTTCTTT
CASSPSNLNTEAFF
>TRBV6-5|-|-|TRBJ2-3
TGTGCCAGCAGTTCCGGGACTTCCGTCAACACAGATACGCAGTATTTT
CASSSGTSVNTDTQYF
>TRBV6-2/TRBV6-3|few|TRBD1|TRBJ2-7
TGTGCCAGCAGTCCCTGGACAGGGTTTAAGGAGCAGTACTTC
CASSPWTGFKEQYF
>TRBV29-1|-|-|TRBJ1-5
TGCAGCGCGGACAGCAAGGAGTATAGCAATCAGCCCCAGCATTTT
CSADSKEYSNQPQHF
>TRBV30|-|-|TRBJ1-1
TGTGCCTGGAGTCCGGACGGGACGAACACTGAAGCTTTCTTT
CAWSPDGTNTEAFF
>TRBV5-6|-|-|TRBJ1-4
TGTGCCAGCAGCTTGGCGACAGGAGCTAATGAAAAACTGTTTTTT
CASSLATGANEKLFF
>TRBV19|-|TRBD1|TRBJ1-3
TGTGCCAGTACCGACAGGGGAGGTGGAAACACCATATATTTT
CASTDRGGGNTIYF
>TRBV9|-|-|TRBJ2-2
TGTGCCAGCAGCGTATACGATTCGGGGGCGAACACCGGGGAGCTGTTTTTT
CASSVYDSGANTGELFF
>TRBV25-1|-|-|TRBJ1-2
TGTGCCAGCAGTGAACGGTGGGGCTATGGCTACACCTTC
CASSERWGYGYTF
>TRBV6-5|-|-|TRBJ2-1
TGTGCCAGCAGTTACTCGCGGGATAGGTACAATGAGCAGTTCTTC
CASSYSRDRYNEQFF
>TRBV12-3/TRBV12-4|-|-|TRBJ2-1
TGTGCCAGCAGTTTTGGTGATGAGCAGTTCTTC
CASSFGDEQFF
>TRBV14|-|TRBD2|TRBJ2-3
TGTGCCAGCAGCCCACCAGGAGCGGGAGTGCCAGATACGCAGTATTTT
CASSPPGAGVPDTQYF
>TRBV5-1|-|-|TRBJ1-1
TGCGCCAGCAGCCGATTGAGGCAGGACACTGAAGCTTTCTTT
CASSRLRQDTEAFF
>TRBV3-1/TRBV3-2|-|-|TRBJ2-7
TGTGCCAGCAGCCGCGGAGGGGTTCTCTACGAGCAGTACTTC
CASSRGGVLYEQYF
>TRBV19|-|-|TRBJ1-5
TGTGCCAGTAGTACGCGCCCAGGGTTTGGACAGCCCCAGCATTTT
CASSTRPGFGQPQHF
>TRBV6-1|-|-|TRBJ1-4
TGTGCCAGCAGTGAAGCCTACAGAGCTCCATTTTTT
CASSEAYRAPFF
>TRBV5-4|-|-|TRBJ1-1
TGTGCCAGCAGCATTCAGGGACGGAACACTGAAGCTTTCTTT
CASSIQGRNTEAFF
>TRBV18|few|-|TRBJ1-1
TGTGCCAGCTCACCACAGGGATTCGCAGAAGCTTTCTTT
CASSPQGFAEAFF
>TRBV2|-|-|TRBJ2-7
TGTGCCAGCAGTGGGGACTACGAGCAGTACTTC
CASSGDYEQYF
>TRBV15|-|-|TRBJ1-2
TGTGCCACCAGCGCCCCCGGAACAGATTATGGCTACACCTTC
CATSAPGTDYGYTF
>TRBV12-2|-|-|TRBJ1-4
TGTGCAAGTCGCTTAGGTAGAAAGCGTAATGAAAAACTGTTTTTT
CASRLGRKRNEKLFF
>TRBV20-1|-|-|TRBJ2-7
TGCAGTGCTAGTGGCACCTACGAGCAGTACTTC
CSASGTYEQYF
>TRBV6-4|-|-|TRBJ1-5
TGTGCCAGCAGTGAATCCGGGTCTAGGGGTCAGCCCCAGCATTTT
CASSESGSRGQPQHF
>TRBV27|-|TRBD1|TRBJ1-6
TGTGCCAGCTTACCTCTTACAGGGGCCCGCTATAATTCACCCCTCCACTTT
CASLPLTGARYNSPLHF
>TRBV3-1/TRBV3-2|-|TRBD2|TRBJ2-7
TGTGCCAGCAGCCAGGGGCCTAGCGGGACGCCGTACGAGCAGTACTTC
CASSQGPSGTPYEQYF
>TRBV3-1/TRBV3-2|-|TRBD1|TRBJ1-2
TGTGCCAGCAGCCCCGGGACAGGGGGAGTCTATGGCTACACCTTC
CASSPGTGGVYGYTF
>TRBV7-8|once|TRBD2|TRBJ2-7
TGTGCCAGCAGCTTAGCCCTAGCGGGAGTCTACGAGCAGTACTTC
CASSLALAGVYEQYF
>TRBV6-5|-|-|TRBJ1-1
TGTGCCAGCAGCCTCAGGGGATGGAACACTGAAGCTTTCTTT
CASSLRGWNTEAFF
>TRBV29-1|-|TRBD2|TRBJ2-1
TGCAGCGGTAGCGGGGTAATTGAGCAGTTCTTC
CSGSGVIEQFF
>TRBV19|-|TRBD1|TRBJ1-1
TGTGCCAGTAGTTCGGACAGGGGAAGCACTGAAGCTTTCTTT
CASSSDRGSTEAFF
>TRBV6-5|-|-|TRBJ2-7
TGTGCCAGCAGTTACTCGGAACCTAGGGGGTACGAGCAGTACTTC
CASSYSEPRGYEQYF
>TRBV6-5|-|TRBD1|TRBJ2-3
TGTGCCAGCAGGAAGGGACAGGAGAACACGCAGTATTTT
CASRKGQENTQYF
>TRBV5-1|-|-|TRBJ2-5
TGCGCCAGCAGCTTGGATCTAGGTGGGGGGCGAGAGACCCAGTACTTC
CASSLDLGGGRETQYF
>TRBV7-9|-|TRBD1|TRBJ2-6
TGTGCCAGCAGCAGATGGACAGGGAGGTCTGGGGCCAACGTCCTGACTTTC
CASSRWTGRSGANVLTF
>TRBV25-1|-|-|TRBJ2-5
TGTGCCAGCAGTGAAATTCGGGGGCGCCTTTGGGAGACCCAGTACTTC
CASSEIRGRLWETQYF
>TRBV7-2|-|-|TRBJ1-1
TGTGCCAGCAGCTTTTCCAGGGACACTGAAGCTTTCTTT
CASSFSRDTEAFF
>TRBV5-4|once|TRBD2|TRBJ2-1
TGTGCCAGCAGTCTGAGGCTAGCGGGGGGCAGTGAGCAGTTCTTC
CASSLRLAGGSEQFF
>TRBV27|-|-|TRBJ1-2
TGTGCCAGTAGGGAGACTAACTATGGCTACACCTTC
CASRETNYGYTF
>TRBV3-1/TRBV3-2|once|-|TRBJ2-3
TGTGCCAGCAGCCCTGACCACGGGGGCACAGATACGCAGTATTTT
CASSPDHGGTDTQYF
>TRBV15|-|-|TRBJ1-2
TGTGCCACCAGCAGAGGGGATCCGGACTATGGCTACACCTTC
CATSRGDPDYGYTF
>TRBV5-1|-|-|TRBJ1-1
TGCGCCAGCAGCCCGGGGGGGTTTGAGACTGAAGCTTTCTTT
CASSPGGFETEAFF
>TRBV24-1|-|-|TRBJ2-5
TGTGCCACCAGTGACCCCAGACATCCCCAAGAGACCCAGTACTTC
CATSDPRHPQETQYF
>TRBV2|-|TRBD1|TRBJ1-1
TGTGCCAGCAGAGGACAGGCCCGGACTGAAGCTTTCTTT
CASRGQARTEAFF
>TRBV3-1/TRBV3-2|-|-|TRBJ1-2
TGTGCCAGCAGCCATCCCTCCGGGACAATGTTTGGCTACACCTTC
CASSHPSGTMFGYTF
>TRBV14|-|-|TRBJ2-5
TGTGCCAGCAGCGCTGGGGAGACCCAGTACTTC
CASSAGETQYF